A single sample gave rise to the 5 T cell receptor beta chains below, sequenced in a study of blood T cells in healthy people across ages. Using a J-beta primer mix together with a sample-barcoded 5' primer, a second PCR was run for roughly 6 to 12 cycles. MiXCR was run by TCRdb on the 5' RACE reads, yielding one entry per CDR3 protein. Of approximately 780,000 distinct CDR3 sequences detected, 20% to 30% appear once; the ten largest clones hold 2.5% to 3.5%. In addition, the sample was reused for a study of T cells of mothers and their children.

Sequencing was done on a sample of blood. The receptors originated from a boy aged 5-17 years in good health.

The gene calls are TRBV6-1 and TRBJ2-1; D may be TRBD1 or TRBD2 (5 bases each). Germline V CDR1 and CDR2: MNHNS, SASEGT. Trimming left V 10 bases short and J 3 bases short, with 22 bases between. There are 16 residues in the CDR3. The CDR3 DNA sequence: TGTGCCACTCCTGGCCGGGGCAAGCCCTTCTACAATGAGCAGTTCTTC. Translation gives CATPGRGKPFYNEQFF.

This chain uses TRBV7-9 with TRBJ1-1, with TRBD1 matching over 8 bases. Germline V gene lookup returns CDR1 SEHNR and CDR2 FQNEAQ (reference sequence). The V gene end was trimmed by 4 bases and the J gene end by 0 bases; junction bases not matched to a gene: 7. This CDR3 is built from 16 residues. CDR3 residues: CASSSGQEHMNTEAFF. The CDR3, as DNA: TGTGCCAGCAGCTCGGGACAGGAGCACATGAACACTGAAGCTTTCTTT.

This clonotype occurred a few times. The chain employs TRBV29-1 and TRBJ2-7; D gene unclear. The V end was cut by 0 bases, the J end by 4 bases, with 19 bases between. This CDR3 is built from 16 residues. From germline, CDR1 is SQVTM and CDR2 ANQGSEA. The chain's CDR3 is CSVEDLSVRFLYEQYF. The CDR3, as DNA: TGCAGCGTTGAAGATTTAAGTGTCAGGTTTCTTTACGAGCAGTACTTC.

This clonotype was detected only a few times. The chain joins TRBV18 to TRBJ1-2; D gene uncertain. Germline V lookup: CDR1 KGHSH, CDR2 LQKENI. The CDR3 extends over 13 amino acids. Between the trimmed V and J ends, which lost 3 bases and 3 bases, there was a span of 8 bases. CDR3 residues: CASSPSEDYGYTF. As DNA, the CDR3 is TGTGCCAGCTCACCTTCGGAAGACTATGGCTACACCTTC.

Written as DNA, the CDR3 is TGTGCCAGCAGTTATTCTACACTTACCGGGGAGCTGTTTTTT. This gives the protein CASSYSTLTGELFF. This chain links TRBV6-5 with TRBJ2-2, with unresolved D. V was clipped by 3 bases and J by 5 bases, with 10 bases between them. This CDR3 comprises 14 residues. The germline V gene encodes CDR1 MNHEY and CDR2 SVGAGI.